This TCR beta chain was captured by sequencing in a study of T-cell memory formation after mild COVID-19. Study overall: Largely donor-specific TCR clusters were found.

Trimming removed 4 bases at V and 7 bases at J, with 15 bases between. The CDR3 is 14 residues long. CDR1 and CDR2 from the germline V gene are KGHDR and SFDVKD. This clonotype was detected a few times. Its antigen is unidentified. TCRdb re-called the 5' RACE reads with MiXCR, one entry per CDR3 protein. The sample carries around 300,000 distinct CDR3 sequences, about 13% recorded once. Study-level findings and limits: CD4+ contracting clones were found mainly in CM and EM, and CD8+ ones in EMRA.

The V and J genes are TRBV24-1 and TRBJ1-2; no reliable D call. The TCR originated in a man aged 18 to 30 who had mild COVID-19 (a few samples of this study predate the infection). Cell type and time point are not known. Sequencing used PBMCs or a T cell subset sorted from them (not recorded which). The CDR3 here is CATSDSDRLGGYTF. In nucleotides, the CDR3 is TGTGCCACCAGTGACTCGGACCGCCTTGGTGGCTACACCTTC.